This T cell receptor (beta chain) was retrieved from a study of blood T cell repertoires in COVID-19. V gave up 9 bases and J gave up 4 bases; unmatched junction bases: 7. Per the germline V gene, CDR1 is MNHEY and CDR2 is SVGAGI. The CDR3 length is 14 residues. Only in-frame clones appear in the TCRdb table, and some are missing; sequencing was by immunoSEQ multiplex PCR. The table has fewer than 75,000 clones, approximately 87% seen once; the top ten hold 7% to 10%. The sequence came from a man aged 50 to 60 with active COVID-19. The material sequenced was peripheral blood. V and J are TRBV6-5 and TRBJ2-3; 10 positions agree with TRBD1. CDR3 in DNA: TGTGCCAGTTCAGACAGGGGGCAAGCAGATACGCAGTATTTT. This gives the protein CASSDRGQADTQYF.